This T cell receptor beta chain comes out of a study of T cell repertoires in cytomegalovirus infection. Study details: Indications of both CMV infection and matching HLA type were provided by public TCR beta signatures. Study-wide results and limits: CMV-specific TCR beta clonotypes restricted by HLA-C were the ones dominating the ex vivo response.

This clonotype was recorded a few times. The antigen remains undetermined. CDR3 length: 16 residues. The germline V and J ends were trimmed by 5 bases and 5 bases, with 19 bases remaining between them. Germline CDR1 reads SEHNR; CDR2 reads FQNEAQ (reference sequence). Using its own MiXCR run on the reads, TCRdb lists one record per CDR3 protein. The sample contains around 750,000 distinct CDR3 sequences, about 31% of which appear only once. V and J are TRBV7-9 and TRBJ2-1, with no clear D. The source material was cultured CD8+ T cells from PBMCs, sampled from culture after CMV antigen stimulation. The receptor was derived from a human donor in good health (CMV status not recorded). Some clones in this sample may be carry-over from other donors' samples. CDR3 sequence: CASSAPGPRGNNEQFF. CDR3 bases: TGTGCCAGCAGCGCCCCCGGGCCCCGAGGCAACAATGAGCAGTTCTTC.